Listed here are 18 T cell receptor beta chains from one sample, sequenced in a study of T cell responses to AZD1222 COVID-19 vaccine. Profiled with immunoSEQ multiplex PCR; TCRdb holds only in-frame clones, not every one. The sample consists of tens of thousands of clones, about three quarters of them appearing once. This specimen consisted of peripheral blood, obtained on day 0 of AZD1222 vaccination. These receptors originate from an adult in good health.

This clone came up once. The CDR3 loop reads CASTGDYSGANVLTF. CDR3 DNA sequence: TGTGCCAGCACTGGGGATTACTCTGGGGCCAACGTCCTGACTTTC. V and J are TRBV2 and TRBJ2-6; D unresolved. Germline V gene data show CDR1 as SNHLY and CDR2 as FYNNEI. The V end lost 7 bases, the J end lost 0 bases, and 10 bases lay between the germline ends. The CDR3 has 15 residues. Variable domain in full (rest from reference TRBV2 and TRBJ2-6): EPEVTQTPSHQVTQMGQEVILRCVPISNHLYFYWYRQILGQKVEFLVSFYNNEISEKSEIFDDQFSVERPDGSNFTLKIRSTKLEDSAMYFCASTGDYSGANVLTFGAGSRLTVL.

This clone was recorded once. The chain carries TRBV28 and TRBJ2-4, with D perhaps matching TRBD2 (7 bases). The CDR3 consists of 16 residues. CDR1 MDHEN and CDR2 SYDVKM come from the germline V gene. Between the trimmed V and J ends, which lost 5 bases and 2 bases, there was a span of 16 bases. CDR3: CASSPLEGGSKNIQYF. In DNA form, the CDR3 reads TGTGCCAGCAGTCCCCTAGAGGGGGGGTCCAAAAACATTCAGTACTTC.

This clone was recorded once. The J gene is TRBJ1-2, the V gene TRBV28; TRBD1 might be the D (6 bases). In germline, CDR1 is MDHEN, CDR2 SYDVKM. The V end was cut by 3 bases, the J end by 3 bases, with 14 bases between. The CDR3 runs 15 residues. In DNA, the CDR3 is TGTGCCAGCAGTTTCCCGGGGGGCGCGGACTATGGCTACACCTTC. Its translation is CASSFPGGADYGYTF.

This rearrangement joins TRBV2 to TRBJ2-1, with a possible D match to TRBD2 (7 bases). The V gene's germline CDR1 is SNHLY and CDR2 FYNNEI. The CDR3 runs to 16 residues. Trimming pared 9 bases from V and 0 bases from J, leaving 18 bases between. CDR3 in amino acids: CASSKVGGLSYNEQFF. CDR3 DNA sequence: TGTGCCAGTTCTAAAGTGGGGGGGCTCTCCTACAATGAGCAGTTCTTC.

The chain recombines TRBV5-1 with TRBJ1-6; D unclear. CDR1 and CDR2 (germline): SGHRS, YFSETQ. V was cut by 8 bases and J by 0 bases, with 12 bases left in between. The CDR3 spans 15 residues. The CDR3 spells CASKLDGSYNSPLHF. As DNA, the CDR3 is TGCGCCAGTAAACTGGACGGCTCCTATAATTCACCCCTCCACTTT.

This clone has more than one count but fewer than ten. The rearrangement joins TRBV2 to TRBJ2-1, with D possibly being TRBD2 (6 bases). The V gene's germline CDR1 is SNHLY and CDR2 FYNNEI. This CDR3 region has 14 residues. With 6 bases removed from V and 5 bases from J, the gap between germline ends came to 14 bases. The CDR3 reads CASSLGTSNNEQFF. In DNA form, the CDR3 reads TGTGCCAGCAGCTTAGGGACTTCCAACAATGAGCAGTTCTTC.

V usage is TRBV7-9 and J usage is TRBJ2-3; possibly TRBD1 for D (6 bases). CDR1 and CDR2 from the germline V gene are SEHNR and FQNEAQ (reference sequence). CDR3 size: 16 residues. V lost 5 bases to trimming and J lost 2 bases, with 17 bases between them. CDR3 loop: CASSPGTFVSTDTQYF. CDR3 bases: TGTGCCAGCAGCCCCGGGACATTCGTATCCACAGATACGCAGTATTTT. Drawing the rest from reference TRBV7-9 and TRBJ2-3, the complete variable domain is DTGVSQNPRHKITKRGQNVTFRCDPISEHNRLYWYRQTLGQGPEFLTYFQNEAQLEKSRLLSDRFSAERPKGSFSTLEIQRTEQGDSAMYLCASSPGTFVSTDTQYFGPGTRLTVL.

This chain links TRBV5-6 with TRBJ1-1; D perhaps matches TRBD1 (6 bases). Trimming shortened V by 0 bases and J by 7 bases, and 10 bases separated the two germline ends. The CDR3 sequence is 13 residues long. Germline V gene data show CDR1 as SGHDT and CDR2 as YYEEEE. CDR3 amino acids: CASSLDRDGEAFF. The DNA for the CDR3 is TGTGCCAGCAGCTTGGACAGGGATGGTGAAGCTTTCTTT. Supplemented by reference TRBV5-6 and TRBJ1-1, the full variable domain reads DAGVTQSPTHLIKTRGQQVTLRCSPKSGHDTVSWYQQALGQGPQFIFQYYEEEERQRGNFPDRFSGHQFPNYSSELNVNALLLGDSALYLCASSLDRDGEAFFGQGTRLTVV.

The chain combines TRBV29-1 with TRBJ2-3, with 7 bases lining up with TRBD2. Germline V lookup: CDR1 SQVTM, CDR2 ANQGSEA. The V gene end was trimmed by 7 bases and the J gene end by 4 bases; junction bases not matched to a gene: 14. The CDR3 length is 15 residues. The CDR3 is CSASVSGIIPDTQYF. The CDR3 DNA sequence: TGCAGCGCCTCTGTGAGCGGGATAATCCCAGATACGCAGTATTTT.

This chain joins TRBV11-2 and TRBJ2-3, with TRBD2 identical over 7 bases. The CDR3 covers 17 residues. The V gene end was trimmed by 2 bases and the J gene end by 8 bases; junction bases not matched to a gene: 16. Germline V CDR1 and CDR2: SGHAT, FQNNGV. In DNA, the CDR3 is TGTGCCAGCAGCTTATTTACCGGCGGCCAACGCGGGGGTACGCAGTATTTT. It is translated as CASSLFTGGQRGGTQYF.

The table lists this clone with a count of one. The gene calls are TRBV3-1 (or the pseudogene TRBV3-2) and TRBJ1-2, with D possibly TRBD1 on 6 matching bases. CDR1 and CDR2 (germline): LGHDT, YNNKEL (reference sequence). Trimming took 4 bases from V and 2 from J, leaving 14 bases between them. The CDR3 consists of 15 residues. CDR3 region: CASSPRGGYNYGYTF. CDR3 in DNA: TGTGCCAGCAGCCCTAGGGGGGGCTACAACTATGGCTACACCTTC.

The chain recombines TRBV12-3 or TRBV12-4 with TRBJ1-3; tentative D call: TRBD1 (6 bases). The CDR3 runs to 13 residues. Trimming cost V 5 bases and J 8 bases, with 13 bases left between them. The DNA for the CDR3 is TGTGCCAGCAGTAAGGGGGAAACAGACACCATATATTTT. It codes for CASSKGETDTIYF.

The chain is built from TRBV15 and TRBJ2-2; D perhaps matches TRBD2 (6 bases). The CDR3 is 17 amino acids. The germline V gene encodes CDR1 LNHNV and CDR2 YYDKDF (reference sequence). The ends were cut back, 0 bases at V and 4 bases at J, with 15 bases in the middle. The CDR3 DNA sequence: TGTGCCACCAGCAGAGATGTTACTAGCCGGATCACCGGGGAGCTGTTTTTT. Translated, it gives CATSRDVTSRITGELFF.

This clone has just a few counts. The chain combines TRBV5-4 with TRBJ2-7; 8 positions agree with TRBD2. Germline CDR1 reads SGHNT; CDR2 reads YYREEE (reference sequence). The ends lost 4 bases at V and 0 bases at J; junction bases unmatched: 3. The CDR3 sequence is 14 residues long. CDR3 in amino acids: CASSPGGGSYEQYF. The CDR3 DNA is TGTGCCAGCAGCCCCGGGGGGGGCTCCTACGAGCAGTACTTC.

This chain connects TRBV28 to TRBJ2-2, with D unresolved. From germline, CDR1 is MDHEN and CDR2 SYDVKM. The V and J ends lost 3 bases and 4 bases respectively, with 6 bases between them. The CDR3 is 13 amino acids. CDR3 protein: CASSLGGTGELFF. Here the CDR3 DNA reads TGTGCCAGCAGTTTGGGCGGCACCGGGGAGCTGTTTTTT.

The table lists this clone with a count of one. The chain uses TRBV7-3 and TRBJ1-1, with no clear D. The CDR3 length is 14 residues. Germline V CDR1 and CDR2: SGHTA, FQGTGA. V lost 4 bases to trimming and J lost 3 bases, with 12 bases between them. CDR3: CASSSRGQDTEAFF. CDR3 nucleotide sequence: TGTGCCAGCAGCTCCCGTGGCCAGGACACTGAAGCTTTCTTT.

The J gene is TRBJ2-7, the V gene TRBV27; 10 bases match TRBD2. This CDR3 comprises 15 residues. The germline gives CDR1 MNHEY, CDR2 SMNVEV (reference sequence). The J segment lost 2 bases and the V segment lost 5 bases, leaving 6 bases of the junction unmatched. CDR3 coding DNA: TGTGCCAGCAGTCAAAGGCTAGCGGGAGCCTACGAGCAGTACTTC. The encoded protein is CASSQRLAGAYEQYF.

The rearrangement uses TRBV3-1 (or the pseudogene TRBV3-2) and TRBJ1-1; 8 bases match TRBD1. The CDR3 sequence is 15 residues long. Germline lookup yields CDR1 LGHDT and CDR2 YNNKEL (reference sequence). V was clipped by 3 bases and J by 4 bases; unmatched bases: 7. The CDR3 reads CASSQVTTGGTEAFF. The CDR3 nucleotides read TGTGCCAGCAGCCAGGTTACAACAGGGGGCACTGAAGCTTTCTTT.